The rows below give T cell receptor beta chains drawn from one sample of a study of T-cell memory formation after mild COVID-19. Using its own MiXCR run on the 5' RACE reads, TCRdb lists one record per CDR3 protein. Here the sample spans about half a million distinct CDR3 sequences, about 18% being singletons. Material for sequencing was PBMCs or a T cell subset sorted from them (not recorded which). Receptors originate from an adult woman who had mild COVID-19 (a few samples of this study predate the infection). Cell type and time point are not known. CDR3s include the opening cysteine and the closing phenylalanine or tryptophan. The D gene is left open where the match is weak. Some rows have no size entry. The others give once, few or many, or a class for an expanded clone.

CDR3aa	CDR3nt	abundance	v_gene	j_gene	d_gene	len
CSVEDRRGQTTKNIQYF	TGCAGCGTTGAAGATCGAAGGGGACAAACGACCAAAAACATTCAGTACTTC	few	TRBV29-1	TRBJ2-4	.	17
CASSQPYTAEQFF	TGCGCCAGCAGCCAACCCTACACGGCTGAGCAGTTCTTC	few	TRBV4-1	TRBJ2-1	.	13
CASSWPNTSRKNNQPQHF	TGTGCCAGCAGTTGGCCAAACACGTCGAGGAAAAACAATCAGCCCCAGCATTTT	few	TRBV6-6	TRBJ1-5	.	18
CASSHQQEIPYNEQFF	TGTGCCAGCAGTCACCAACAGGAGATTCCCTACAATGAGCAGTTCTTC	many	TRBV12-3/TRBV12-4	TRBJ2-1	.	16
CRASGTADTQYF	TGCCGCGCTAGCGGGACGGCAGATACGCAGTATTTT	many	TRBV20-1	TRBJ2-3	TRBD2	12
CASSISSFLQSSYNEQFF	TGTGCCAGCAGCATCTCGTCGTTCCTTCAAAGTAGCTACAATGAGCAGTTCTTC	few	TRBV13	TRBJ2-1	.	18
CASTNSDVYEQYF	TGTGCCAGCACTAATTCGGACGTGTACGAGCAGTACTTC	few	TRBV6-6	TRBJ2-7	.	13
CASSSGPKTAYEQYF	TGTGCCAGCAGCTCGGGACCGAAGACAGCTTACGAGCAGTACTTC	.	TRBV7-9	TRBJ2-7	.	15
CASSVGGSTDTQYF	TGTGCCAGCAGCGTGGGCGGGAGTACAGATACGCAGTATTTT	few	TRBV7-9	TRBJ2-3	TRBD2	14
CSVEVAGAHEQYF	TGCAGCGTTGAAGTCGCAGGAGCCCACGAGCAGTACTTC	.	TRBV29-1	TRBJ2-7	.	13
CASSSRGTFGVSTDTQYF	TGTGCCAGCAGCTCCCGTGGCACCTTCGGGGTGAGCACAGATACGCAGTATTTT	.	TRBV5-6	TRBJ2-3	.	18
CAISESKANTEAFF	TGTGCCATCAGTGAGTCGAAAGCGAACACTGAAGCTTTCTTT	.	TRBV10-3	TRBJ1-1	.	14
CASSPVQANTVELFF	TGTGCCAGCAGCCCCGTGCAGGCGAACACCGTGGAGCTGTTTTTT	.	TRBV7-9	TRBJ2-2	.	15
CATGSSTDTQYF	TGTGCCACCGGCTCTAGCACAGATACGCAGTATTTT	few	TRBV24-1	TRBJ2-3	.	12
CASSPSEGVAYNEQFF	TGTGCCAGCTCACCAAGTGAGGGAGTTGCCTACAATGAGCAGTTCTTC	.	TRBV18	TRBJ2-1	.	16
CAWSVGWDYGYTF	TGTGCCTGGAGTGTAGGATGGGACTATGGCTACACCTTC	.	TRBV30	TRBJ1-2	.	13
CASSLVVGRDTEAFF	TGCGCCAGCAGCTTGGTTGTGGGGCGCGACACTGAAGCTTTCTTT	.	TRBV5-1	TRBJ1-1	.	15